This TCR beta chain was found in a study of cytomegalovirus exposure and HLA in healthy donors. Use of 60 Vbeta and 13 Jbeta primers characterized the PCR. Profiled with immunoSEQ multiplex PCR; TCRdb holds only in-frame clones, not every one. This sample lists around 140,000 clones; its ten largest clones have around 2.2%. The sequencing sample was made of PBMCs. This TCR was sampled from a woman aged 18-35 years in good health and CMV-seronegative.

The CDR3 coding sequence is TGTGCCATCAGTGACGGGACAGGGGGTTCTTTAAACTATGGCTACACCTTC. Residues: CAISDGTGGSLNYGYTF. This chain links TRBV10-3 with TRBJ1-2; 11 nucleotides align to TRBD1. The trim removed 3 bases at V and 2 bases at J, leaving 8 bases unmatched. The length of the CDR3 is 17 residues. The germline V gene encodes CDR1 ENHRY and CDR2 SYGVKD.